The T cell receptor beta chain under discussion was sequenced for a study of shared clonotypes between healthy human individuals. General study points: Clonotypes not shared had lower generation probabilities than those common to all four donors. In general, naive subsets displayed greater estimated richness than memory subsets did.

CDR3 length: 13 residues. V lost 3 bases, J lost 0 bases, and 6 bases lay in between. From germline, CDR1 is MNHEY and CDR2 SMNVEV (reference sequence). The table came from immunoSEQ multiplex PCR; TCRdb's copy has only in-frame clones and leaves some out. The repertoire consists of hundreds of thousands of clones, with 85% to 95% occurring once and the leading ten covering around 0.11%. Naive CD8 populations comprised CD45RO-negative cells positively selected for CCR7, excluding terminally differentiated effector memory CD45RA+ cells. Points on this clone: Its target is unknown.

The sample comprised naive CD8+ T cells sorted from blood. The TCR was taken from a woman in her twenties or thirties in good health. V is TRBV27 and J is TRBJ2-7; no definite D call. CDR3 nucleotide sequence: TGTGCCAGCAGTTTTTCCATCTCCTACGAGCAGTACTTC. Its translation: CASSFSISYEQYF.